This T cell receptor (beta chain) was sequenced during a study of cytomegalovirus exposure and HLA in healthy donors. Study details: The 90 to 150 validation repertoires, a later analysis reported, used the same platform as the roughly 730 repertoires from the first cohort. Overall study findings and caveats: First-cohort TCR clusters tended to co-occur in the 120 or so validation repertoires, a later analysis found. Cytomegalovirus-associated status was assigned to more than 150 TCR beta chains.

This clone was detected only once. Its antigen is not identified. Germline V CDR1 and CDR2: SNHLY, FYNNEI. The CDR3 runs 15 residues. With 7 bases clipped from V and 4 bases from J, the junction kept 7 bases outside the gene matches. Clones were sequenced by immunoSEQ multiplex PCR, and TCRdb holds only the in-frame ones, with some missing. This table has around 300,000 clones, approximately 85% appearing once. The donors were in the roughly 130-subject validation cohort, distinct from the approximately 610-subject first cohort. Sequencing was done on a sample of PBMCs. The gene calls are TRBV2 and TRBJ1-5; 10 bases fit TRBD1. The TCR sequence derives from a man aged 30 to 39 in good health and CMV-seronegative. CDR3 in DNA: TGTGCCAGCAACGAATGGACAGGGGGTAATCAGCCCCAGCATTTT. Residues: CASNEWTGGNQPQHF.